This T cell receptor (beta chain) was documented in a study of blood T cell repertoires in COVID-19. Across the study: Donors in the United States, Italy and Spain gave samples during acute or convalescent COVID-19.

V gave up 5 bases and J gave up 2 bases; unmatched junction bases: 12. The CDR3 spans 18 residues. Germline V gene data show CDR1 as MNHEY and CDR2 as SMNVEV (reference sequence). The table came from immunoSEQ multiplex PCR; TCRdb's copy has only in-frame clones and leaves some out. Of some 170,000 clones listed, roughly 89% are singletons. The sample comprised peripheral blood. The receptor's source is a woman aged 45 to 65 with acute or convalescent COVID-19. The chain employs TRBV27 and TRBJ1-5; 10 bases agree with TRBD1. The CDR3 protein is CASSLRPPGTGGNQPQHF. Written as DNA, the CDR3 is TGTGCCAGCAGTCTCCGTCCCCCCGGGACAGGGGGCAATCAGCCCCAGCATTTT.